This entry is about one T cell receptor beta chain. The antigen it recognizes is unknown. This may stem from a read error, because a much larger clone lies one nucleotide away. This record belongs to a study of T cells after yellow fever vaccination (dated by TCRdb to the late 2010s). Context from the whole study: The SMART-Seq v4 Ultra Low Input RNA kit was used to prepare libraries from fractions with low cell numbers. To follow T-cell clones before and after both primary and booster YFV17D yellow fever vaccination, bulk TCR alpha and beta repertoires underwent longitudinal sequencing. Two healthy male donors made up the cohort, one aged 18 to 29 years and the other aged 30 to 40 years. Bulk PBMC replicates and cell subsets were isolated from blood drawn at multiple timepoints before and after both primary and secondary immunization.

Synthesis of TCR cDNA relied on 5'RACE template switching, a step that introduced a universal primer site along with unique molecular identifiers. Priming for cDNA synthesis came from both the TCR alpha and TCR beta constant segments. Two PCR steps were used to amplify libraries, with sample barcodes and sequencing adapters being added in the second step. Sequencing of the libraries was done on either Illumina HiSeq 2500 (2x100 bp) or NovaSeq (2x150 bp). In the original analysis: Demultiplexing of reads and collapsing into UMI consensus sequences were performed with MIGEC, and V(D)J alignment was carried out with MiXCR. Vaccine-responding clonotypes were defined with edgeR using replicate PBMC samples, requiring FDR below 0.01 and a log2 fold change above 5 up to day 15. Each bulk clonotype received a CD4 or CD8 identity based on whether the sequenced CD4 or CD8 repertoire contained that clonotype at higher abundance. TCRdb handled the public reads itself, with Q25 trimming in fastp and clone calling in MiXCR, and kept productive beta chains. Under each unique CDR3 protein, matching rows form one entry showing the most common genes and DNA. These V and J calls are TCRdb output, not the study's own analysis. The sample yields roughly 120,000 distinct CDR3 sequences; 6.5% to 9% were counted once. The ten largest clones add up to around 25% of the sample.

Sample treatment or condition, as interpreted from the label and publication: live attenuated yellow fever vaccine strain. A standard Ficoll-Paque protocol was used to isolate PBMCs from peripheral blood. Dynabeads CD4 and CD8 positive selection kits were used to isolate CD4 and CD8 T-cell fractions. TriZol was used to extract RNA from bulk PBMCs, from CD4 and CD8 fractions, and from dextramer-positive and dextramer-negative fractions. Including the terminal cysteine and phenylalanine, the CDR3 comprises 12 residues. Of all the DNA, just the CDR3 is kept, 36 bases in frame from base 1. The junction shows trimming of 3 bases on V and 5 bases on J, and the gene matches do not reach 1 base of it. The investigation overall reported the following: The study included only a couple of donors, which limits how far the findings can be generalized. A small fraction of clonotypes showed up in both the CD4 and CD8 compartments, probably as a result of convergent recombination. The secondary T-cell response was weaker than the primary response but faster, peaking on day 5 instead of day 15. FACS-sorted repertoires could contain abundant contaminating clonotypes from the bulk population, so computational filtering was required. Most clones expanded after primary vaccination were re-detected after the booster (96% of CD4 and 80% to 90% of CD8), suggesting broad memory maintenance.

This clonotype originated in a man aged 25-45 years who received the YFV17D yellow fever vaccine. This receptor chain uses TRBV12-3 or TRBV12-4 and TRBJ2-7; the junction holds 7 bases that match TRBD2. Sequenced material: CD8+ T cells sorted from PBMCs, taken 45 days after the yellow fever booster vaccination. This receptor has the CDR3 CASSFGGNEQYF. The sequence in DNA is TGTGCCAGCAGTTTCGGGGGGAACGAGCAGTACTTC.